This is a list of T cell receptor beta chains from one sample in a study of T cell responses to AZD1222 COVID-19 vaccine. Produced via immunoSEQ multiplex PCR; TCRdb's table is partial and in-frame only. The data hold about 110,000 clones, with about 87% observed a single time. The sample consisted of peripheral blood, taken 28 days after the second AZD1222 dose. The origin of the receptors is an adult who received the AZD1222 COVID-19 vaccine. CDR3s include the opening cysteine and the closing phenylalanine or tryptophan.

j_call	v_call	cdr3_aa
TRBJ1-3	TRBV4-1	CASSQISGNTIYF
TRBJ1-2	TRBV7-2	CASSTREGANYGYTF
TRBJ2-1	TRBV4-2	CASSQDPGGKQFF
TRBJ1-5	TRBV6-1	CASSEALPGHQPQHF
TRBJ1-4	TRBV13	CASSFRTDEKLFF
TRBJ2-1	TRBV9	CASSVDLSSGVRNEQFF
TRBJ1-2	TRBV11-3	CASSSGNRGSNYGYTF
TRBJ2-1	TRBV9	CASNPGLARNEQFF
TRBJ2-3	TRBV5-1	CASSEGYTDTQYF
TRBJ1-1	TRBV2	CASRGQGASTEAFF
TRBJ2-5	TRBV11-2	CASSLDLDRGETQYF
TRBJ2-5	TRBV14	CASSQGTSSVPETQYF
TRBJ1-1	TRBV7-2	CASSLVRMTAPTEAFF
TRBJ1-6	TRBV4-3	CASSQVPGTSNSPLHF
TRBJ1-2	TRBV19	CASSIGRSYGYTF
TRBJ2-3	TRBV19	CATKTGASDTDTQYF
TRBJ1-6	TRBV7-3	CASSRDRPRLDSPLHF
TRBJ1-5	TRBV27	CASSSGGQPQHF
TRBJ2-7	TRBV4-1	CASSQGQGAGEQYF
TRBJ1-4	TRBV24-1	CATSDFYGKLFF
TRBJ1-4	TRBV9	CASSVGSTNEKLFF
TRBJ1-1	TRBV3-1/TRBV3-2	CASSPMLTAPTEAFF
TRBJ2-7	TRBV19	CASSTPTGSEQYF
TRBJ2-7	TRBV30	CAWRKDREDEQYF
TRBJ2-1	TRBV6-5	CASRRQGTMSFKQFF
TRBJ1-2	TRBV9	CASSVGGIWTANYGYTF
TRBJ2-2	TRBV5-1	CASRPRLAGGTGELFF
TRBJ2-5	TRBV28	CASSLITGARGAETQYF
TRBJ1-5	TRBV5-6	CASSLGNQPQHF